Sequencing of this T cell receptor (beta chain) was carried out in a study of blood T cell repertoires in COVID-19. Study at large: COVID-19 samples, acute and convalescent, were from the United States, Italy and Spain. Sources were T cells, B-cell-depleted T cells, or PBMCs; the material itself was cDNA or gDNA.

CDR1 and CDR2 from the germline V gene are GTSNPN and SVGIG (reference sequence). The CDR3 has 12 amino acids. Trimming left V 1 base short and J 8 bases short, with 11 bases between. Original processing notes: Amplifying reference gene primers gave estimates of nucleated cell counts. Clones were read by immunoSEQ multiplex PCR, and TCRdb kept only the in-frame ones, dropping some. That table gives V, J and clone size, and the DNA gave D and trimming. Here the sample spans approximately 280,000 clones, about nine tenths being singletons. The sample consisted of peripheral blood. V and J are TRBV30 and TRBJ1-2, with D perhaps TRBD1 (5 bases). The sequence came from a woman aged 55-69 years with acute or convalescent COVID-19. CDR3 DNA: TGTGCCTGGAGTGACAGTGGGGGGGGCTACACCTTC. Amino acid sequence: CAWSDSGGGYTF.